This is a list of T cell receptor beta chains from one sample in a study of blood T cell repertoires in COVID-19. Some clones are missing from TCRdb's copy, which holds only in-frame ones; the method was immunoSEQ multiplex PCR. The table lists 260,000 or so clones, around 82% of them singletons. The sequencing input was peripheral blood. The receptor set was obtained from a woman aged 70-85 years with acute or convalescent COVID-19. Each CDR3 is given with its conserved first and last residue. D genes are given only for firm matches. Size tells how often a clone was seen (once, few, many) or the class of an expanded clone, and some rows leave it out.

CASSFQGNTEAFF,TGTGCCAGCAGTTTTCAGGGAAACACTGAAGCTTTCTTT,TRBJ1-1,TRBV27,-,-,13
CASSPASNNSPLHF,TGTGCCAGCTCACCGGCCAGTAATAATTCACCCCTCCACTTT,TRBJ1-6,TRBV18,-,-,14
CASKGTGVLYSNQPQHF,TGTGCCAGTAAGGGGACAGGGGTCTTGTATAGCAATCAGCCCCAGCATTTT,TRBJ1-5,TRBV19,-,TRBD1,17
CASTNTGSGNTIYF,TGTGCCAGCACTAATACAGGGTCTGGAAACACCATATATTTT,TRBJ1-3,TRBV2,few,-,14
CASSLEGLAGGTSRTQYF,TGTGCCAGCAGCTTGGAGGGACTAGCGGGGGGCACCTCCAGGACCCAGTACTTC,TRBJ2-5,TRBV5-8,-,TRBD2,18
CATSAPGSGGTDTQYF,TGTGCCACCAGTGCCCCGGGTTCTGGAGGGACAGATACGCAGTATTTT,TRBJ2-3,TRBV24-1,few,-,16
CASSLVADSPEAFF,TGTGCCAGCAGCTTGGTAGCCGACAGTCCCGAAGCTTTCTTT,TRBJ1-1,TRBV5-4,-,-,14
CAISQGTNSNQPQHF,TGTGCCATCAGTCAGGGGACAAATAGCAATCAGCCCCAGCATTTT,TRBJ1-5,TRBV10-3,-,-,15
CASSLGQASTGELFF,TGTGCCAGCAGCCTGGGACAGGCGAGCACCGGGGAGCTGTTTTTT,TRBJ2-2,TRBV7-2,few,TRBD1,15
CAWNPTGVGYTF,TGTGCCTGGAATCCGACAGGGGTGGGCTACACCTTC,TRBJ1-2,TRBV30,-,TRBD1,12
CASRLYAGPTGGNTIYF,TGTGCCAGCAGACTATACGCCGGGCCGACGGGAGGAAACACCATATATTTT,TRBJ1-3,TRBV27,once,-,17
CASSSTGAHGYTF,TGTGCCAGCAGTTCGACAGGGGCCCATGGCTACACCTTC,TRBJ1-2,TRBV12-3/TRBV12-4,few,TRBD1,13
CASSASSGAQSEQFF,TGTGCCAGCAGCGCAAGTAGCGGGGCCCAGAGTGAGCAGTTCTTC,TRBJ2-1,TRBV7-6,many,TRBD2,15
CASSPVSPTVETQYF,TGTGCCAGCTCACCAGTAAGCCCCACTGTGGAGACCCAGTACTTC,TRBJ2-5,TRBV18,-,-,15
CASSAGGSTEAFF,TGTGCCAGCAGTGCTGGGGGCTCTACTGAAGCTTTCTTT,TRBJ1-1,TRBV2,-,-,13
CASSNTGKQPQHF,TGTGCCAGTAGCAACACAGGGAAACAGCCCCAGCATTTT,TRBJ1-5,TRBV19,-,-,13
CASSQGLLQETQYF,TGTGCCAGCAGCCAGGGACTTTTACAAGAGACCCAGTACTTC,TRBJ2-5,TRBV4-2,-,-,14
CATSDSSRTGHYGYTF,TGTGCCACCAGTGATTCATCCAGGACAGGGCACTATGGCTACACCTTC,TRBJ1-2,TRBV24-1,-,TRBD1,16
CASSERSFGAGNEQFF,TGTGCCAGCAGTGAAAGGTCGTTCGGGGCGGGGAATGAGCAGTTCTTC,TRBJ2-1,TRBV6-4,-,-,16
CASSLWGQGLGEAFF,TGTGCCAGCAGTTTATGGGGACAGGGTCTGGGTGAAGCTTTCTTT,TRBJ1-1,TRBV28,-,TRBD1,15